This entry lists 10 T cell receptor beta chains sequenced from one sample in a study of cytomegalovirus exposure and HLA in healthy donors. Primers: 60 Vbeta forward and 13 Jbeta reverse. The table came from immunoSEQ multiplex PCR; TCRdb's copy has only in-frame clones and leaves some out. The sample consists of some 130,000 clones, 76% of them appearing once. The sample comprised PBMCs. All receptors come from a man aged 40-49 years in good health and CMV-seronegative.

The V and J genes are TRBV4-3 and TRBJ2-7, with TRBD1 as a possible D gene (6 bases). V was trimmed by 3 bases and J by 7 bases, leaving 13 bases between them. Germline values: CDR1 LGHNA, CDR2 YSLEER. The CDR3 runs 13 residues. The CDR3 sequence: CASSQIQGGEQYF. In nucleotides, the CDR3 is TGCGCCAGCAGCCAGATACAGGGCGGTGAGCAGTACTTC.

The chain employs TRBV30 and TRBJ2-6; the D gene is possibly TRBD2 (5 bases). Trimming left V 2 bases short and J 2 bases short, with 19 bases between. The germline gives CDR1 GTSNPN, CDR2 SVGIG (reference sequence). The CDR3 sequence is 18 residues long. In DNA, the CDR3 is TGTGCCTGGAGTTTTACCCCCGGGGTCACCGCTGGGGCCAACGTCCTGACTTTC. This gives the protein CAWSFTPGVTAGANVLTF.

The V gene is TRBV7-9, the J gene TRBJ1-4, with 9 bases aligning to TRBD1. V gave up 7 bases and J gave up 5 bases; unmatched junction bases: 8. In germline, CDR1 is SEHNR, CDR2 FQNEAQ (reference sequence). CDR3 size: 15 residues. The CDR3 loop is CASTPSGQGNEKLFF. The CDR3 region has the DNA TGTGCCAGCACCCCATCGGGACAGGGCAATGAAAAACTGTTTTTT.

This chain uses TRBV14 with TRBJ2-7, with 7 bases identical to TRBD1. Looked up from germline, CDR1 is SGHDN and CDR2 is FVKESK. The junction had 13 bases not matched to a gene; V was cut back by 2 bases and J by 6 bases. This CDR3 is built from 16 residues. The CDR3 loop is CASSQNRDSPKGEQYF. CDR3 nucleotide sequence: TGTGCCAGCAGCCAAAACCGGGACAGTCCCAAGGGCGAGCAGTACTTC.

The chain is built from TRBV4-3 and TRBJ2-1, with TRBD2 matching over 8 bases. The CDR3 length is 13 residues. Germline V lookup: CDR1 LGHNA, CDR2 YSLEER. Trimming removed 1 base from V and 9 bases from J; junction bases left unmatched: 2. The CDR3 protein is CASSQVREAEQFF. The CDR3 region has the DNA TGCGCCAGCAGCCAAGTGCGGGAGGCTGAGCAGTTCTTC.

The J gene is TRBJ2-7, the V gene TRBV6-1; the D gene is possibly TRBD2 (5 bases). This CDR3 is 13 amino acids long. The V gene's germline CDR1 is MNHNS and CDR2 SASEGT. The V gene lost 1 base and the J gene lost 12 bases, with 16 bases spanning the gap. CDR3 loop: CASSEVGGVRPYF. Written as DNA, the CDR3 is TGTGCCAGCAGTGAAGTCGGAGGAGTACGTCCGTACTTC.

The chain combines TRBV30 with TRBJ1-4, with D perhaps TRBD1 (6 bases). Per germline, CDR1 GTSNPN and CDR2 SVGIG (reference sequence). Trimming left V 1 base short and J 5 bases short, with 11 bases between. The CDR3 has 14 amino acids. The CDR3 spells CAWSAGQLNEKLFF. CDR3 in DNA: TGTGCCTGGAGTGCAGGACAGCTAAATGAAAAACTGTTTTTT.

This clone occurred a few times. This rearrangement joins TRBV5-1 to TRBJ1-4; 7 bases match TRBD1. CDR1 is SGHRS and CDR2 is YFSETQ in the germline V gene. The CDR3 is made up of 14 amino acids. With V trimmed by 6 bases and J by 5 bases, 7 bases remained unmatched. Here the CDR3 DNA reads TGCGCCAGCATCCCGGGCAGGGGGAATGAAAAACTGTTTTTT. Amino acids: CASIPGRGNEKLFF.

V is TRBV6-6 and J is TRBJ1-4; D remains ambiguous. The CDR3 contains 15 residues. Germline loops: CDR1 MNHNY, CDR2 SVGAGI (reference sequence). V lost 5 bases and J lost 9, with 19 bases in between. CDR3 region: CASSPEMSRVQKLFF. CDR3 DNA: TGTGCCAGCAGTCCGGAAATGAGTCGGGTCCAAAAACTGTTTTTT.

This clone was counted a single time. This rearrangement joins TRBV18 to TRBJ2-7, with TRBD2 as a possible D gene (5 bases). Germline-derived CDR1 and CDR2 are KGHSH and LQKENI. This CDR3 has 13 residues. Trimming shortened V by 1 base and J by 5 bases, and 9 bases separated the two germline ends. CDR3 nucleotides: TGTGCCAGCTCACCACTGGAGGAAAACGAGCAGTACTTC. Translated, it gives CASSPLEENEQYF.